This note documents a single T cell receptor beta chain sequence. This specimen comes from a study of cytomegalovirus exposure and HLA in healthy donors. Use of 60 Vbeta and 13 Jbeta primers characterized the PCR. Using immunoSEQ multiplex PCR, the repertoire was profiled, and TCRdb retains in-frame clones only, with some absent. The table shows 150,000 to 200,000 clones, with approximately 80% occurring only once. The TCR sequence derives from a woman aged 25 to 39 in good health and CMV-seronegative. The sequencing input was PBMCs.

CDR3 nucleotide sequence: TGTGCCAGCAGTCTCCTAGGGGGGGGGAACGAGCAGTACTTC. Amino acids: CASSLLGGGNEQYF. The chain joins TRBV27 to TRBJ2-7; TRBD2 is a possible D gene (7 bases). The CDR3 contains 14 residues. Trimming shortened V by 5 bases and J by 5 bases, and 16 bases separated the two germline ends. Germline V gene sequence: CDR1 MNHEY, CDR2 SMNVEV (reference sequence).